This TCR beta chain originates from a study of cytomegalovirus exposure and HLA in healthy donors. The CDR3 contains 14 residues. Germline V gene data show CDR1 as MNHEY and CDR2 as SMNVEV (reference sequence). V was shortened by 7 bases and J by 5 bases, with 17 bases between the two germline ends. Primers: 60 Vbeta forward and 13 Jbeta reverse. Sequenced by immunoSEQ multiplex PCR; TCRdb stores in-frame clones only, minus some. The profile shows about 190,000 clones, approximately 90% of them singletons. The sample comprised PBMCs. The chain uses TRBV27 and TRBJ2-5; perhaps TRBD2 as D (7 bases). This receptor was taken from a boy younger than 10 in good health and CMV-seronegative. CDR3 DNA sequence: TGTGCCAGCACCCCATCGGGGGGCCGTGAGACCCAGTACTTC. Translating it yields CASTPSGGRETQYF.